These 25 T cell receptor beta chains originate from one sample sequenced in a study of T-cell reconstitution after alpha-beta-depleted transplantation in children. Unique molecular identifiers tagged the TCRbeta library. TCRdb processed the PCR reads anew with MiXCR; each CDR3 protein has one entry. The data contain approximately 240,000 distinct CDR3 sequences, roughly 9% of them singletons. The sequencing used PBMCs from the stem cell graft donor, collected from the stem cell graft. Source of these receptors: a human donor who donated a stem cell graft to a child with acute lymphoblastic leukemia.

The sample holds many counts of this clonotype. The V and J genes are TRBV12-3 or TRBV12-4 and TRBJ2-3; perhaps TRBD1 as D (6 bases). Trimming removed 1 base at V and 2 bases at J, with 10 bases between. This CDR3 is 15 amino acids long. The CDR3 DNA follows: TGTGCCAGCAGTTTAGGGGGGCCCCCCACAGATACGCAGTATTTT. Translation: CASSLGGPPTDTQYF.

This clonotype was detected ten times or more. The rearrangement links TRBV27 to TRBJ1-1; no reliable D call. Trimming took off 2 bases at V and 1 base at J, with 8 bases between the two ends. Germline values: CDR1 MNHEY, CDR2 SMNVEV (reference sequence). CDR3 length equals 14 residues. This CDR3 is CASSLREQNTEAFF. DNA of the CDR3: TGTGCCAGCAGTTTAAGGGAGCAGAACACTGAAGCTTTCTTT.

There are many counts of this clonotype. The chain combines TRBV18 with TRBJ1-5, with 10 bases lining up with TRBD1. Germline lookup yields CDR1 KGHSH and CDR2 LQKENI. V trimming: 3 bases; J trimming: 11 bases; junction bases outside the gene matches: 13. The CDR3 runs to 16 residues. CDR3 DNA: TGTGCCAGCTCACCCGATTCCGGGACAGGGGTAAAGTCCCAGCATTTT. Translated: CASSPDSGTGVKSQHF.

This clonotype was observed at least ten times. The chain combines TRBV20-1 with TRBJ2-5, with D maybe TRBD1 (6 bases). Germline CDR1 and CDR2: DFQATT and SNEGSKA (reference sequence). Deletions cut 1 base from V and 4 bases from J, with 10 bases between. This CDR3 contains 13 residues. The CDR3 spells CSARGRDTETQYF. In DNA, the CDR3 is TGCAGTGCTAGAGGTCGGGACACAGAGACCCAGTACTTC.

About this clonotype itself: No conserved phenylalanine or tryptophan ends this CDR3, so it is likely a read error. This chain joins TRBV12-3 or TRBV12-4 and TRBJ1-2, with a possible D match to TRBD1 (5 bases). V lost 1 base to trimming and J lost 5 bases, with 14 bases between them. CDR3 length: 15 amino acids. The DNA of the CDR3 is TGTGCCAGCAGTTTAGATGAGGGGACGGGATATGGCTACACCTGC. This encodes CASSLDEGTGYGYTC.

This clonotype has only a few counts. The chain couples TRBV20-1 to TRBJ2-1; maybe TRBD2 (6 bases). Trimming stripped 5 bases from V and 9 bases from J, with 11 bases between. CDR1 is DFQATT and CDR2 is SNEGSKA in the germline V gene (reference sequence). This CDR3 region has 11 residues. Written as DNA, the CDR3 is TGCAGTGCTGGGGGAGGACCTGAGCAGTTCTTC. Protein product: CSAGGGPEQFF.

CDR3 bases: TGTGCCAGTAGACAAAACAAGGCGAGTAATGAAAAACTGTTTTTT. Translated, it gives CASRQNKASNEKLFF. The J gene is TRBJ1-4, the V gene TRBV19; D uncertain. The CDR3 is 15 residues long. The V gene lost 6 bases and the J gene lost 4 bases, with 15 bases spanning the gap. The germline V gene encodes CDR1 LNHDA and CDR2 SQIVND (reference sequence).

This clonotype occurred many times. This chain uses TRBV18 with TRBJ1-3; D is ambiguous. V was pared by 3 bases and J by 6 bases, with 9 bases between. Germline-derived CDR1 and CDR2 are KGHSH and LQKENI. This CDR3 is built from 13 residues. CDR3 DNA: TGTGCCAGCTCACCCGACGGAGAAAACACCATATATTTT. Translated: CASSPDGENTIYF.

The chain couples TRBV5-1 to TRBJ2-1; no reliable D call. CDR1 and CDR2 from the germline V gene are SGHRS and YFSETQ. The CDR3 runs 17 residues. Trimming cost V 0 bases and J 2 bases, with 15 bases left between them. CDR3 in DNA: TGCGCCAGCAGCTTGGAGGCTAGTTCCAGACCCTACAATGAGCAGTTCTTC. This translates into CASSLEASSRPYNEQFF. The variable domain in full, with the rest retrieved from reference TRBV5-1 and TRBJ2-1, is KAGVTQTPRYLIKTRGQQVTLSCSPISGHRSVSWYQQTPGQGLQFLFEYFSETQRNKGNFPGRFSGRQFSNSRSEMNVSTLELGDSALYLCASSLEASSRPYNEQFFGPGTRLTVL.

This clonotype came up many times. The rearrangement joins TRBV12-3 or TRBV12-4 to TRBJ2-5, with D perhaps TRBD1 or TRBD2 (5 bases each). The ends were cut back, 5 bases at V and 7 bases at J, with 17 bases in the middle. CDR3 length: 14 amino acids. CDR3 in DNA: TGTGCCAGCAGTACCGGGACCTCGGTGGGGACCCAGTACTTC. It is translated as CASSTGTSVGTQYF.

This chain joins TRBV6-2 or TRBV6-3 and TRBJ2-7; D is uncertain. Germline V gene lookup returns CDR1 MNHEY and CDR2 SVGEGT. V was trimmed by 0 bases and J by 0 bases, leaving 9 bases between them. CDR3 length: 15 amino acids. The CDR3 here is CASSYSAFLSYEQYF. CDR3 DNA sequence: TGTGCCAGCAGTTACTCGGCTTTCCTCTCCTACGAGCAGTACTTC.

The rearrangement links TRBV3-1 to TRBJ2-6; possible D gene TRBD1, 5 bases. The CDR3 has 14 amino acids. With 4 bases removed from V and 4 bases from J, the gap between germline ends came to 8 bases. Germline V gives CDR1 LGHDT, CDR2 YNNKEL (reference sequence). CDR3 protein: CASSPWTGANVLTF. CDR3 bases: TGTGCCAGCAGCCCCTGGACAGGGGCCAACGTCCTGACTTTC. Filled out from reference TRBV3-1 and TRBJ2-6, the complete variable domain reads DTAVSQTPKYLVTQMGNDKSIKCEQNLGHDTMYWYKQDSKKFLKIMFSYNNKELIINETVPNRFSPKSPDKAHLNLHINSLELGDSAVYFCASSPWTGANVLTFGAGSRLTVL.

V is TRBV10-3 and J is TRBJ1-5; tentative D call: TRBD1 (6 bases). The V gene's germline CDR1 is ENHRY and CDR2 SYGVKD. CDR3 length: 12 amino acids. V lost 10 bases and J 4 bases, leaving 11 bases between the germline ends. CDR3 residues: CATRDNNQPQHF. The DNA of the CDR3 is TGTGCCACCAGGGACAATAATCAGCCCCAGCATTTT.

A few counts support this clonotype. The chain uses TRBV18 and TRBJ1-4, with unresolved D. Germline V gives CDR1 KGHSH, CDR2 LQKENI. V was pared by 3 bases and J by 4 bases, with 6 bases between. The CDR3 runs to 13 residues. The CDR3 nucleotides read TGTGCCAGCTCACCCGGTTTTAATGAAAAACTGTTTTTT. Translation: CASSPGFNEKLFF.

This clonotype was detected many times. J is TRBJ1-2 and V is TRBV12-3 or TRBV12-4; the D is unclear. The V and J ends lost 0 bases and 5 bases respectively, with 1 base between them. CDR3 length equals 11 residues. CDR3 in amino acids: CASSLAYGYTF. The CDR3 DNA reads as TGTGCCAGCAGTTTAGCTTATGGCTACACCTTC.

Ten or more counts support this clonotype. This CDR3 reads CSASSPGTVSAYEQYF. CDR3 bases: TGCAGTGCTAGCTCCCCGGGGACAGTTTCGGCCTACGAGCAGTACTTC. V and J are TRBV20-1 and TRBJ2-7, with 7 bases matching TRBD1. The junction had 13 bases not matched to a gene; V was cut back by 3 bases and J by 2 bases. Germline CDR1 and CDR2: DFQATT and SNEGSKA (reference sequence). The length of the CDR3 is 16 residues.

In its sample, this clonotype was seen many times. This chain joins TRBV6-1 and TRBJ1-4, with a possible D match to TRBD1 (5 bases). From germline, CDR1 is MNHNS and CDR2 SASEGT. Trimming stripped 7 bases from V and 8 bases from J, with 14 bases between. The CDR3 runs to 13 residues. CDR3 residues: CASKFQGGEKLFF. CDR3 nucleotide sequence: TGTGCCAGCAAATTTCAGGGTGGAGAAAAACTGTTTTTT.

This clonotype appeared a few times. This chain connects TRBV11-2 to TRBJ2-5, with TRBD2 matching 11 bases. CDR3 length: 17 amino acids. J was trimmed by 4 bases and V by 0 bases; bases with no gene match: 7. Per germline, CDR1 SGHAT and CDR2 FQNNGV. The CDR3 sequence is CASSLEQLAGGGETQYF. The CDR3, as DNA: TGTGCCAGCAGCTTAGAACAGCTAGCGGGGGGTGGAGAGACCCAGTACTTC.

The chain combines TRBV7-2 with TRBJ1-5; 10 bases map to TRBD1. Germline trimming cut 5 bases from V and 2 bases from J; bases unmatched to any gene: 6. There are 16 residues in the CDR3. Germline V gene lookup returns CDR1 SGHTA and CDR2 FQGNSA. CDR3 loop: CASSHSGTGGNQPQHF. CDR3 sequence (DNA): TGTGCCAGCAGCCATTCCGGGACAGGGGGCAATCAGCCCCAGCATTTT.

The sample holds a few counts of this clonotype. V gene TRBV4-1 combines with J gene TRBJ1-2, with a weak D call TRBD1 (6 bases). This CDR3 spans 13 amino acids. Germline V gene lookup returns CDR1 MGHRA and CDR2 YSYEKL. Trimming stripped 4 bases from V and 7 bases from J, with 13 bases between. The CDR3 nucleotides read TGCGCCAGCAGCCCCTCAGGGGACCGTGGCTACACCTTC. As protein: CASSPSGDRGYTF.

There are a few counts of this clonotype. The chain combines TRBV20-1 with TRBJ2-5, with D hard to call. The germline gives CDR1 DFQATT, CDR2 SNEGSKA (reference sequence). V was clipped by 2 bases and J by 3 bases, with 10 bases between them. The CDR3 is 13 amino acids. The CDR3 reads CSARQDVEETQYF. DNA for the CDR3: TGCAGTGCTAGACAGGACGTTGAAGAGACCCAGTACTTC.

This clonotype has only a few counts. This chain joins TRBV7-6 and TRBJ1-1; a weak D match, TRBD1 (5 bases). The V gene's germline CDR1 is SGHVS and CDR2 FNYEAQ. CDR3 size: 16 residues. V was pared by 5 bases and J by 11 bases, with 27 bases between. The CDR3 DNA reads as TGTGCCAGCAGCCAAGGTACCGGACAAACTATCGGGACGGCTTTCTTT. Encoded protein: CASSQGTGQTIGTAFF.

A few counts support this clonotype. The rearrangement links TRBV6-5 to TRBJ2-7; D assignment may be TRBD1 or TRBD2 (6 bases each). This CDR3 contains 16 residues. Germline V gene data show CDR1 as MNHEY and CDR2 as SVGAGI. V was cut by 4 bases and J by 1 base, with 17 bases left in between. This CDR3 is CASSFWGDTASYEQYF. The CDR3 DNA follows: TGTGCCAGCAGTTTTTGGGGGGACACAGCGTCCTACGAGCAGTACTTC.

This clonotype was detected ten times or more. The gene calls are TRBV5-6 and TRBJ1-1, with D unresolved. V was trimmed by 5 bases and J by 1 base, leaving 12 bases between them. Per the germline V gene, CDR1 is SGHDT and CDR2 is YYEEEE. The CDR3 consists of 14 residues. The CDR3 DNA reads as TGTGCCAGCAGAAATCCCAGTGAGAACACTGAAGCTTTCTTT. Encoded protein: CASRNPSENTEAFF.

At least ten counts were recorded for this clonotype. The chain combines TRBV20-1 with TRBJ1-4; TRBD1 is a possible D gene (6 bases). CDR1 is DFQATT and CDR2 is SNEGSKA in the germline V gene (reference sequence). V was pared by 4 bases and J by 7 bases, with 10 bases between. The CDR3 has 12 amino acids. DNA of the CDR3: TGCAGTGCTATAGGGGGGAGTGAAAAACTGTTTTTT. This sequence encodes CSAIGGSEKLFF.